The source of this T cell receptor (beta chain) is a study of beta chain features in type 1 diabetes. Concerning this clone itself: Antigen specificity is unknown.

Overall study findings and caveats: Type 1 diabetes patients had TCRB CDR3s that were shorter (moderately but significantly so) in all four CD4+ subsets. TCRB repertoires of naive, central memory and Treg cells appeared more similar among patients than among healthy donors.

This CDR3 contains 15 residues. The V gene's germline CDR1 is SGHRS and CDR2 YFSETQ. V dropped 2 bases and J dropped 6; count of bases not matched to a gene: 8. Expressed TCRB transcripts were sequenced because the isolated RNA had all been reverse transcribed beforehand. TCRdb's table, derived via immunoSEQ multiplex PCR, lists solely in-frame clones and lacks some. In the table there are hundreds of thousands of clones, around 15% of which are singletons. The material sequenced was naive CD4+ T cells from blood. The genes are TRBV5-1 and TRBJ2-4; 7 positions match TRBD1. The TCR originated in a man aged 18 to 29 with type 1 diabetes. The CDR3 bases are TGCGCCAGCAGCTTCGCGACAGGGTGGGCAAACATTCAGTACTTC. Translation gives CASSFATGWANIQYF.